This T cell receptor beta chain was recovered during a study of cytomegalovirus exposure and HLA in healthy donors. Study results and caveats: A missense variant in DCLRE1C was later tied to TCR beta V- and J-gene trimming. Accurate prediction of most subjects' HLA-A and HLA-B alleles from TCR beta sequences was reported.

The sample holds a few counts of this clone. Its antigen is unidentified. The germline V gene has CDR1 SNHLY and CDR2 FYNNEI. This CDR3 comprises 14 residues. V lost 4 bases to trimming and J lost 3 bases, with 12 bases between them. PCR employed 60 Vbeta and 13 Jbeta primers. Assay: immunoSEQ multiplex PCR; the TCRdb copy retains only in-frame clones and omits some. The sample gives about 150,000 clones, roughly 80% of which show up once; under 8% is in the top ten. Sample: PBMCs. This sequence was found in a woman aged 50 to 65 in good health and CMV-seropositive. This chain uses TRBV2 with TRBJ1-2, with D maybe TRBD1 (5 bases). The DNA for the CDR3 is TGTGCCAGCAGTGGGGGGGGAAACGACTATGGCTACACCTTC. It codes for CASSGGGNDYGYTF.